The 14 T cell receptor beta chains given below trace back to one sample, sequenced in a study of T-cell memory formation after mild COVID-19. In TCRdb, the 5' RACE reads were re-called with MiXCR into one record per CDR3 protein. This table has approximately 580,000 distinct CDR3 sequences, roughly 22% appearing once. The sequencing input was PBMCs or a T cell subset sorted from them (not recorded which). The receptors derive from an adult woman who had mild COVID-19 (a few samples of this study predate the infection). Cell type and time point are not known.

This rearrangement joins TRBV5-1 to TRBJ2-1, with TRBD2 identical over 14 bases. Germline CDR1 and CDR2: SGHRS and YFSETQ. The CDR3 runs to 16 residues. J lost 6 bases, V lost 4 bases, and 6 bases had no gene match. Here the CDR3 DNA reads TGCGCCAGCAGCGGGACTAGCGGGGGCCCGATCAATGAGCAGTTCTTC. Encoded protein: CASSGTSGGPINEQFF.

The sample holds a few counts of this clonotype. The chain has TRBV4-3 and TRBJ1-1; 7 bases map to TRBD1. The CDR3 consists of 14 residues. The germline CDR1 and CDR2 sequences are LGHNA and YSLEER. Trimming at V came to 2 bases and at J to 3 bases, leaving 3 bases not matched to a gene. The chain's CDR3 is CASSQYTGDTEAFF. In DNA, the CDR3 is TGCGCCAGCAGCCAATACACAGGGGACACTGAAGCTTTCTTT.

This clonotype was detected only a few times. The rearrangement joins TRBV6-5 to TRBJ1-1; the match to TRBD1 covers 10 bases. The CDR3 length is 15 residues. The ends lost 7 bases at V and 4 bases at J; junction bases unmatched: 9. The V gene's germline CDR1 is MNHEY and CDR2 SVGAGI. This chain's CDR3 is CASNPWTGGSTEAFF. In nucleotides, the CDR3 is TGTGCCAGCAATCCATGGACAGGGGGATCCACTGAAGCTTTCTTT.

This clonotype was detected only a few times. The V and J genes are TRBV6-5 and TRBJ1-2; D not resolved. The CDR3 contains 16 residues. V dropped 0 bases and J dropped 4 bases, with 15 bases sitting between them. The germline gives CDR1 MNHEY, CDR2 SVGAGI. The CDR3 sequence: CASSYSGLAGSYGYTF. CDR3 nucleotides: TGTGCCAGCAGTTACTCCGGCCTTGCGGGGTCCTATGGCTACACCTTC.

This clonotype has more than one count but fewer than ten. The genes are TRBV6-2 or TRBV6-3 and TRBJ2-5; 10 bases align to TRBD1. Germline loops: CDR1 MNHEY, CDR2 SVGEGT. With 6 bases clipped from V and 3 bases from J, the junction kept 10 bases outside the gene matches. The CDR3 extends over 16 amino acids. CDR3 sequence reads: CASSRHRTGGEETQYF. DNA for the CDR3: TGTGCCAGCAGCCGCCACCGGACAGGGGGGGAAGAGACCCAGTACTTC.

The CDR3 reads CATVTVMNTEAFF. The CDR3 DNA is TGTGCCACGGTGACAGTGATGAACACTGAAGCTTTCTTT. This chain uses TRBV7-2 with TRBJ1-1, with D possibly being TRBD1 (5 bases). The germline V gene encodes CDR1 SGHTA and CDR2 FQGNSA. The CDR3 loop spans 13 amino acids. Trimming shortened V by 10 bases and J by 0 bases, and 12 bases separated the two germline ends.

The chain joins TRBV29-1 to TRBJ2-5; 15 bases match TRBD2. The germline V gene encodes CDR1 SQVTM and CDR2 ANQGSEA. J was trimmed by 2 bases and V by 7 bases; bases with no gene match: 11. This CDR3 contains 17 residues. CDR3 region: CSAARGLAGGSQETQYF. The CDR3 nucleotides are TGCAGCGCCGCGCGCGGACTAGCGGGGGGGTCTCAAGAGACCCAGTACTTC.

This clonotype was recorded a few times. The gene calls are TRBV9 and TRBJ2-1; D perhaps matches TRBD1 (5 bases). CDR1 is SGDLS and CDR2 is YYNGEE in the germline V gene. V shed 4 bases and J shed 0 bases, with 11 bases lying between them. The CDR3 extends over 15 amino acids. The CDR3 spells CASSTSGLSYNEQFF. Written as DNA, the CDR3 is TGTGCCAGCAGCACCTCAGGGCTCTCCTACAATGAGCAGTTCTTC.

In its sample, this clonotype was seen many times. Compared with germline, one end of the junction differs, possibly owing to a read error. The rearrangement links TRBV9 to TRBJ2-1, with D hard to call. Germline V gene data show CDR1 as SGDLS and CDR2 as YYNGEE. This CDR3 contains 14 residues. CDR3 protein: CASSVVPSHNEQFF. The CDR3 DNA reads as TGTGCCAGCAGCGTAGTCCCCTCCCACAATGAGCAGTTCTTC.

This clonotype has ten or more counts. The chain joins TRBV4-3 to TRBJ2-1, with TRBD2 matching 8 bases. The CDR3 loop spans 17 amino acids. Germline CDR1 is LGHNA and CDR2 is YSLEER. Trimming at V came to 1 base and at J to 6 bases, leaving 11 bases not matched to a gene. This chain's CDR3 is CASSQVRGAGDSNEQFF. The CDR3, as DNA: TGCGCCAGCAGCCAAGTCCGAGGAGCGGGAGATTCCAATGAGCAGTTCTTC.

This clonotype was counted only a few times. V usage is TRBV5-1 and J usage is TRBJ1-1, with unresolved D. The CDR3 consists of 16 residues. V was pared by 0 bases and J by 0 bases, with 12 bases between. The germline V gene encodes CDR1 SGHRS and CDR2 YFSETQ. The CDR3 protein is CASSLGHARMNTEAFF. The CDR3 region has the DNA TGCGCCAGCAGCTTGGGACACGCCAGGATGAACACTGAAGCTTTCTTT.

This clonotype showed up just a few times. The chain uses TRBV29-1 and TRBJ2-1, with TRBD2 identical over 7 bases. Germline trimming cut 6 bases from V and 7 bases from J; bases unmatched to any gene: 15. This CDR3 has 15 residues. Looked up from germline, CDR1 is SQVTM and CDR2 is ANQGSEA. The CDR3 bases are TGCAGCGTCGCCGGGACTACCCTTAGGTTGAATGAGCAGTTCTTC. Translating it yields CSVAGTTLRLNEQFF.

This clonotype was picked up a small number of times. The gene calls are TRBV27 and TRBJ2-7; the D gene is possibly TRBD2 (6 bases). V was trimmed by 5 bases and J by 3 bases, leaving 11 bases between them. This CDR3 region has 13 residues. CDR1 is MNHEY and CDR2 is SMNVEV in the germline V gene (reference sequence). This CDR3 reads CASSDTGGYEQYF. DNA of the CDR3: TGTGCCAGCAGTGACACCGGGGGCTACGAGCAGTACTTC.

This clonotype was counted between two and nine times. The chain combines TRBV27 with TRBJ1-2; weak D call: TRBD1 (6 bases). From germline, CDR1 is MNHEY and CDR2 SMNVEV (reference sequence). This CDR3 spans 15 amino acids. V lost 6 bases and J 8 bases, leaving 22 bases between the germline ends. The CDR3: CASSSLGARGEGYTF. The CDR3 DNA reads TGTGCCAGCAGCAGCCTAGGGGCCAGGGGAGAAGGCTACACCTTC.